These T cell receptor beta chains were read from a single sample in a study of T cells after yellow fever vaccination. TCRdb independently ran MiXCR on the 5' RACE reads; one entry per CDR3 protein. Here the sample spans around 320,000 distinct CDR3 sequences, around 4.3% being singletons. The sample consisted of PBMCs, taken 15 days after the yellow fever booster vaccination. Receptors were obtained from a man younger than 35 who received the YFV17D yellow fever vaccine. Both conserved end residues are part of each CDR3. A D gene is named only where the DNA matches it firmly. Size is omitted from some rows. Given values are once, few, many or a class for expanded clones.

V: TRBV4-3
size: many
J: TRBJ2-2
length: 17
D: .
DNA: TGCGCCAGCAGCCGACGGGGGACAGACCTGAACACCGGGGAGCTGTTTTTT
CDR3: CASSRRGTDLNTGELFF

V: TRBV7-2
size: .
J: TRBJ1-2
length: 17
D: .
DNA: TGTGCCAGCAGCTTCAGGAGCCCGACACTCCTTAACTATGGCTACACCTTC
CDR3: CASSFRSPTLLNYGYTF

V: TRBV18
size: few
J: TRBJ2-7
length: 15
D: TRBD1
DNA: TGTGCCAGCTCACCTCAGGGGGCAGGGATCCGCGAGCAGTACTTC
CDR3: CASSPQGAGIREQYF

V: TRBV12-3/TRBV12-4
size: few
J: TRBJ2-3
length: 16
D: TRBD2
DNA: TGTGCCAGCAGTTTAAGGCTAGCGGGTACTGAAGATACGCAGTATTTT
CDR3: CASSLRLAGTEDTQYF

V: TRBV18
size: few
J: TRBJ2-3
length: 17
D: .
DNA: TGTGCCAGCTCACCACCGAACCAGCTGGCTAGCACAGATACGCAGTATTTT
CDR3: CASSPPNQLASTDTQYF

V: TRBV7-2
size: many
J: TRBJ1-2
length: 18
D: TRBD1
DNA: TGTGCCAGCAGCTCCCCGAGGTCAGGGGGCAGATTCTACTATGGCTACACCTTC
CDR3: CASSSPRSGGRFYYGYTF

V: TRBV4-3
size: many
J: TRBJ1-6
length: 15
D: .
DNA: TGCGCCAGCAGCCAAGAAACGGCAGATAATTCACCCCTCCACTTT
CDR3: CASSQETADNSPLHF

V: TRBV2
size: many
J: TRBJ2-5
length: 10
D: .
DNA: TGTGCCAGCAGTGTGGAGACCCAGTACTTC
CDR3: CASSVETQYF

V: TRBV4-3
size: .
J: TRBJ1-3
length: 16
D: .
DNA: TGCGCCAGCACCCCGGGCAGGGGAGTGGATGGAAACACCATATATTTT
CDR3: CASTPGRGVDGNTIYF

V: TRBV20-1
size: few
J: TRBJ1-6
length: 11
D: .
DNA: TGCAGTTCAGGAAGGAATTCACCCCTCCACTTT
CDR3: CSSGRNSPLHF

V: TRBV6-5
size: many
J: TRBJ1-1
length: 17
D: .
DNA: TGTGCCAGCAGAACTCGGGACTGGGCTCAGATGAACACTGAAGCTTTCTTT
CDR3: CASRTRDWAQMNTEAFF

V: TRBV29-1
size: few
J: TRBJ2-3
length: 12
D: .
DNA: TGCAGCGGGGGCAGCTTCACAGATACGCAGTATTTT
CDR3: CSGGSFTDTQYF

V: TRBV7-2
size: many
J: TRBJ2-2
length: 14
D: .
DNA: TGTGCCAGCAGCTACACTTCTTCTCCCGGGGAGCTGTTTTTT
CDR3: CASSYTSSPGELFF

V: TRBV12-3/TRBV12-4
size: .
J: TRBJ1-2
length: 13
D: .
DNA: TGTGCCAGCAGTTTTATTTCAGAAGAAGGCTACACCTTC
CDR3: CASSFISEEGYTF

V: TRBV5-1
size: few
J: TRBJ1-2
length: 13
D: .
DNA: TGCGCCAGCAGCTTACAGGGTCACGGTGGCTACACCTTC
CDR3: CASSLQGHGGYTF

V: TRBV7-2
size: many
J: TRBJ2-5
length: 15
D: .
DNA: TGTGCCAGCAGCTGGCCTTGGGCGAAACGGGAGACCCAGTACTTC
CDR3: CASSWPWAKRETQYF

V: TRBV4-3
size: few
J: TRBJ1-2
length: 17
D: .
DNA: TGCGCCAGCAGCCAAGAATTAGGGACGAAAGCTAACTATGGCTACACCTTC
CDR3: CASSQELGTKANYGYTF

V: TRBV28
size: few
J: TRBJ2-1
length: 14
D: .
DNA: TGTGCCAGCAGTTTAAGTTTTCTTGGGACAGAGCAGTTCTTC
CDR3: CASSLSFLGTEQFF

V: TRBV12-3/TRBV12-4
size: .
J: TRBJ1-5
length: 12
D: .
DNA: TGTGCCAGCAGTTTAGATTTCTCGCCCCAGCATTTT
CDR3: CASSLDFSPQHF

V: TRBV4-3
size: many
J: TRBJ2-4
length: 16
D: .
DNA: TGCGCCAGCAGCCAAGATCGGGCAGGGATGGGAAACATTCAGTACTTC
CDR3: CASSQDRAGMGNIQYF

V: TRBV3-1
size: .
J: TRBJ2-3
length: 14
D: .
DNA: TGTGCCAGCAAGGATTCAGGGTCCACAGATACGCAGTATTTT
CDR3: CASKDSGSTDTQYF

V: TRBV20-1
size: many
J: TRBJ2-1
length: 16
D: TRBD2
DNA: TGCAGTGCTAGAGATCGACGACTAGCGATTTGGAATGAGCAGTTCTTC
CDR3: CSARDRRLAIWNEQFF

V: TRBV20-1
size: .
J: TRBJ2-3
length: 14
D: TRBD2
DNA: TGCAGTGCTCCGCGGGGGGGCGACACAGATACGCAGTATTTT
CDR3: CSAPRGGDTDTQYF

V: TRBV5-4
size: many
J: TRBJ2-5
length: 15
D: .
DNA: TGTGCCAGCAGCAGGGGTTCCCCGGGACTAGAGACCCAGTACTTC
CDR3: CASSRGSPGLETQYF

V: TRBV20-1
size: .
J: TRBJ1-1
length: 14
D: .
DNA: TGCAGTGCTAAACGCCAAAAGCAAGACACTGAAGCTTTCTTT
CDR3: CSAKRQKQDTEAFF

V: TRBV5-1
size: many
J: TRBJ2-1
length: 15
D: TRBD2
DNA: TGCGCCAGCAGCTCGATAGGACCGCCGGGGGGTGAGCAGTTCTTC
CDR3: CASSSIGPPGGEQFF

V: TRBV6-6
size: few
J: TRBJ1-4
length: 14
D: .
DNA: TGTGCCAGCAGTTACTCTGGGGAAAGTGAAAAACTGTTTTTT
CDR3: CASSYSGESEKLFF

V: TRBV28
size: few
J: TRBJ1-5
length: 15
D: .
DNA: TGTGCCAGCAGTTTACCGGGCGTATGGGGCCAGCCCCAGCATTTT
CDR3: CASSLPGVWGQPQHF

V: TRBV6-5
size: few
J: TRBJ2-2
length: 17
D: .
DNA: TGTGCCAGCAGTTACGGAGGACAGCGAAGCAACACCGGGGAGCTGTTTTTT
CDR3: CASSYGGQRSNTGELFF

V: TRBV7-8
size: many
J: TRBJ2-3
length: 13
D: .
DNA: TGTGCCAGCCAGCGGCGACTCACAGATACGCAGTATTTT
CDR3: CASQRRLTDTQYF

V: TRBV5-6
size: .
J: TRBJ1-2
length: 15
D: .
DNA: TGTGCCAGCAGCTGGCGGGCCTTTCTTTCGTATGGCTACACCTTC
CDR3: CASSWRAFLSYGYTF

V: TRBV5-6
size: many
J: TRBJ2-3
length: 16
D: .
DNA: TGTGCCAGCAGCCGCCTGGCCCAGGAGAACACAGATACGCAGTATTTT
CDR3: CASSRLAQENTDTQYF

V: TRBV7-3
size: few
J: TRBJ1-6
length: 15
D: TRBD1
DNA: TGTGCCAGCAGCTTACAGGGGGCCGTATTTTCACCCCTCCACTTT
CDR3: CASSLQGAVFSPLHF

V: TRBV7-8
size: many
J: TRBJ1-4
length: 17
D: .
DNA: TGTGCCAGCAGAGGTCCAGGGGCTACCAGAACTAATGAAAAACTGTTTTTT
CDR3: CASRGPGATRTNEKLFF

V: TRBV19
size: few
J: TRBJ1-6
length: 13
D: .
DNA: TGTGCCAGTACAGGACGGCATAATTCACCCCTCCACTTT
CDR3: CASTGRHNSPLHF

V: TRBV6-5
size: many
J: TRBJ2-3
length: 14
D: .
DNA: TGTGCCAGCAGTTACTCGAGTGCAGCAGATACGCAGTATTTT
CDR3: CASSYSSAADTQYF

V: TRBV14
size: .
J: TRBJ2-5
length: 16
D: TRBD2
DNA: TGTGCCAGCAGCCGAGGACTAGCGGGGGGGCAGGAGACCCAGTACTTC
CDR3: CASSRGLAGGQETQYF

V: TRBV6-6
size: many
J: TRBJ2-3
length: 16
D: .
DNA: TGTGCCAGCAGTTACCCGTTCGGGGAAGGGACAGATACGCAGTATTTT
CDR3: CASSYPFGEGTDTQYF

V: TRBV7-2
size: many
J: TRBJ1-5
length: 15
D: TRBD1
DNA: TGTGCCAGCAGCTTAGACAGGGGAGTTAATCAGCCCCAGCATTTT
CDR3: CASSLDRGVNQPQHF

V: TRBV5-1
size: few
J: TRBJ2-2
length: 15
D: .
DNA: TGCGCCAGCAACTTCGACAGGCCGAACACCGGGGAGCTGTTTTTT
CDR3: CASNFDRPNTGELFF

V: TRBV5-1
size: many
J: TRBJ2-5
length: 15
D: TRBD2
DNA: TGCGCCAGCAGCTTGGCCGGACTAGTAAAAGAGACCCAGTACTTC
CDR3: CASSLAGLVKETQYF

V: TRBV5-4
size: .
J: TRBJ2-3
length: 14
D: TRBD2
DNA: TGTGCCAGCGGGCTAGCGGGGGATCAAGATACGCAGTATTTT
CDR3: CASGLAGDQDTQYF

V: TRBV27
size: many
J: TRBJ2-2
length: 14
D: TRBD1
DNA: TGTGCCAGCAGACAGGGGGCGAGAACCGGGGAGCTGTTTTTT
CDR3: CASRQGARTGELFF

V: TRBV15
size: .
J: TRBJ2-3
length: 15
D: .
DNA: TGTGCCACCAGCAGGGACCCCGCACTCGGCGGTACGCAGTATTTT
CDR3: CATSRDPALGGTQYF

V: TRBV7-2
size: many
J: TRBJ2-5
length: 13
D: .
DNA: TGTGCCAGCAGCACCCGGACAGATGGGACCCAGTACTTC
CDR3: CASSTRTDGTQYF

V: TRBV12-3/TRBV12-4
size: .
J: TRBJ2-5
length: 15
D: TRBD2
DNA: TGTGCCAGCAGACCACTAGCGGGCCCCGCCGGGACCCAGTACTTC
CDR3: CASRPLAGPAGTQYF

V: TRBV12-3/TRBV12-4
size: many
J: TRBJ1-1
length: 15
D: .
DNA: TGTGCCAGCAGTTTAAGGGCAACCCAGAACACTGAAGCTTTCTTT
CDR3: CASSLRATQNTEAFF

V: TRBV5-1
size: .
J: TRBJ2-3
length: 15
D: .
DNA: TGCGCCAGCAGCTCTACAGGGAAAGACACAGATACGCAGTATTTT
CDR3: CASSSTGKDTDTQYF

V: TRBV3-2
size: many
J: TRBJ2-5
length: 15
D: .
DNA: TGTGCCAGCGAGACGGGACAGGGGATGGAAAAGACCCAGTACTTC
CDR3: CASETGQGMEKTQYF

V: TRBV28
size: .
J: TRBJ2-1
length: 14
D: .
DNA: TGTGCCAGCAGAGCACAGGACTCCTACAATGAGCAGTTCTTC
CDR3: CASRAQDSYNEQFF

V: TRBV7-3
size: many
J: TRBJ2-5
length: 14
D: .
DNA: TGTGCCAGCAGCGACGGACAGCCTCAAGAGACCCAGTACTTC
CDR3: CASSDGQPQETQYF